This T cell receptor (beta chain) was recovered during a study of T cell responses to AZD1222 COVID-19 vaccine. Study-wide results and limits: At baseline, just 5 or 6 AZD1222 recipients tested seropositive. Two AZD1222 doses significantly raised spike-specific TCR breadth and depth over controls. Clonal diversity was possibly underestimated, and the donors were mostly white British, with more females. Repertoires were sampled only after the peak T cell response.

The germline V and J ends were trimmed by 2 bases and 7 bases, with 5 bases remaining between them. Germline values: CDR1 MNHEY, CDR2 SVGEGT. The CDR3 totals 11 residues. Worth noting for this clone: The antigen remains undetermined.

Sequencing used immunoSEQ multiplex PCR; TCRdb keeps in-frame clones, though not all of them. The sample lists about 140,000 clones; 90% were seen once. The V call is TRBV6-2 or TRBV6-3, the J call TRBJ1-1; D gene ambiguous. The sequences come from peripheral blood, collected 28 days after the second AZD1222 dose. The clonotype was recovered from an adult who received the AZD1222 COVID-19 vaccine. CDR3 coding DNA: TGTGCCAGCAGTTACCAGCTTGAAGCTTTCTTT. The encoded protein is CASSYQLEAFF.